This T cell receptor beta chain was obtained from a study of cytomegalovirus exposure and HLA in healthy donors. Study as a whole: Ancestry clustering placed more than 80% of about 400 genotyped donors in the Caucasian-associated cluster.

The germline V gene has CDR1 SGHNT and CDR2 YENEEA. The V end was cut by 4 bases, the J end by 5 bases, with 15 bases between. The CDR3 runs to 15 residues. PCR amplification relied on 60 Vbeta primers (plus 13 Jbeta primers). Method: immunoSEQ multiplex PCR; TCRdb's copy keeps in-frame clones and lacks some. The table has 150,000 or so clones, around 79% seen once. Study-wide results and caveats: The study designated fewer than 200 TCR beta chains cytomegalovirus-associated. Later work found most CMV-associated TCR beta chains apparently HLA-restricted. Association of a missense DCLRE1C variant with TCR beta V- and J-gene trimming was reported in a later analysis.

Details on this clone: As yet, its antigen is unknown.

The receptor's source is a young man in good health and CMV-seropositive. V gene TRBV11-3 combines with J gene TRBJ2-1, with D tentatively TRBD2 (6 bases). The sequenced material came from PBMCs. CDR3 bases: TGTGCCAGCAGCTCCCCGGGAGAGAGGGACAATGAGCAGTTCTTC. It codes for CASSSPGERDNEQFF.